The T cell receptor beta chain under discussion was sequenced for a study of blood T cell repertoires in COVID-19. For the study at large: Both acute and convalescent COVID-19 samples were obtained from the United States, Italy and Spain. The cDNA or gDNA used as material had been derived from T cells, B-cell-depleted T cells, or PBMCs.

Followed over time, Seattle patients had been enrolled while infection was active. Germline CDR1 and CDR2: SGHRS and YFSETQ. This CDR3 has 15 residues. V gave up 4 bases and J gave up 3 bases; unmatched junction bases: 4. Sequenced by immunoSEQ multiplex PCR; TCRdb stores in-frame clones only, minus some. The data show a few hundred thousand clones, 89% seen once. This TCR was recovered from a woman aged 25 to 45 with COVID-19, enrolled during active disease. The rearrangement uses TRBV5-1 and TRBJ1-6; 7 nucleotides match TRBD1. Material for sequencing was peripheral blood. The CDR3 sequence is CASSVRDSYNSPLHF. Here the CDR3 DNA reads TGCGCCAGCAGCGTCCGGGACAGCTATAATTCACCCCTCCACTTT.